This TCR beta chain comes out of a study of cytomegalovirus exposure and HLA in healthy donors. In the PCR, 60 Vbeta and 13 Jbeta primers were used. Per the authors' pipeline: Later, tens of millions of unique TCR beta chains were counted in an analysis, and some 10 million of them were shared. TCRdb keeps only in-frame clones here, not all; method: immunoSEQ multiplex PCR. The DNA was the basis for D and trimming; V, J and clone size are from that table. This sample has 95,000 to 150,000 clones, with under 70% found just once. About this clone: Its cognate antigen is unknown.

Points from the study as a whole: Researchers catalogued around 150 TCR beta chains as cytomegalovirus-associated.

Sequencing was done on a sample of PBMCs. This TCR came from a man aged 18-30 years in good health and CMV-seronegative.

The CDR3 DNA follows: TGTGCCAGTAGTAGCCCACAGGGGGCGGCCGGGGCCAACGTCCTGACTTTC. This encodes CASSSPQGAAGANVLTF. The chain couples TRBV19 to TRBJ2-6; 9 bases fit TRBD1. Per germline, CDR1 LNHDA and CDR2 SQIVND (reference sequence). The CDR3 runs to 17 residues. With 4 bases clipped from V and 4 bases from J, the junction kept 8 bases outside the gene matches. Together with reference TRBV19 and TRBJ2-6, the CDR3 gives the full variable domain: DGGITQSPKYLFRKEGQNVTLSCEQNLNHDAMYWYRQDPGQGLRLIYYSQIVNDFQKGDIAEGYSVSREKKESFPLTVTSAQKNPTAFYLCASSSPQGAAGANVLTFGAGSRLTVL.